The 23 T cell receptor beta chains given below trace back to one sample, sequenced in a study of molecular identifiers for immune sequencing clone quantification. TCRdb ran MiXCR on the PCR reads and lists one entry per CDR3 protein. The sample has around 470,000 distinct CDR3 sequences, 20% to 25% seen once. Source material: naive CD8+ T cells from blood, with Jurkat cell RNA spiked in. Stated subset: FACS-sorted CD8+CD4-CCR7+CD45RA+ naive T cells. The receptor set was obtained from a human donor in good health. Some libraries in this study had Jurkat cell RNA spiked in.

With respect to this clonotype: Possible read error: a much larger clone is one base away. The V gene is TRBV19, the J gene TRBJ2-7, with D perhaps TRBD1 (6 bases). This CDR3 region has 13 residues. V was trimmed by 3 bases and J by 2 bases, leaving 8 bases between them. The germline V gene encodes CDR1 LNHDA and CDR2 SQIVND (reference sequence). CDR3 region: CASSIGDTYEQYF. DNA for the CDR3: TGTGCCAGTAGTATCGGGGACACCTACGAGCAGTACTTC.

The V call is TRBV6-2 or TRBV6-3, the J call TRBJ1-2; D gene unclear. V was clipped by 2 bases and J by 8 bases, with 9 bases between them. Germline lookup yields CDR1 MNHEY and CDR2 SVGEGT. This CDR3 is built from 12 residues. In DNA, the CDR3 is TGTGCCAGCAGTTACGCTGGAGGAGGCTACACCTTC. Its protein product is CASSYAGGGYTF.

In this sample, this clonotype turned up many times. The chain combines TRBV28 with TRBJ2-6; possible D gene TRBD2, 5 bases. With 10 bases removed from V and 0 bases from J, the gap between germline ends came to 19 bases. Germline loops: CDR1 MDHEN, CDR2 SYDVKM. The CDR3 runs to 17 residues. The CDR3 sequence is CATEGRLGNSGANVLTF. The CDR3 nucleotides are TGTGCCACCGAGGGAAGGCTGGGGAACTCTGGGGCCAACGTCCTGACTTTC.

This clonotype was recorded many times. CDR3 amino acids: CSVEYRNTGELFF. The CDR3 DNA is TGCAGCGTTGAATACAGGAACACCGGGGAGCTGTTTTTT. This chain links TRBV29-1 with TRBJ2-2; unclear D gene. The V gene lost 2 bases and the J gene lost 1 base, with 5 bases spanning the gap. The CDR3 covers 13 residues. The germline V gene encodes CDR1 SQVTM and CDR2 ANQGSEA.

This clonotype has at least ten counts. The gene calls are TRBV7-9 and TRBJ2-5; no clear D gene. V was trimmed by 5 bases and J by 5 bases, leaving 9 bases between them. The CDR3 totals 12 residues. The germline CDR1 and CDR2 sequences are SEHNR and FQNEAQ (reference sequence). The CDR3 bases are TGTGCCAGCAGCGCACAGAAGGAGACCCAGTACTTC. It encodes CASSAQKETQYF.

This clonotype has just a few counts. V gene TRBV7-9 combines with J gene TRBJ1-4; 7 bases fit TRBD1. V shed 4 bases and J 5 bases; nucleotides not matched to a gene: 7. The CDR3 is made up of 15 amino acids. Germline CDR1 is SEHNR and CDR2 is FQNEAQ (reference sequence). The CDR3 DNA reads TGTGCCAGCAGCTCAAGCAGGGGGGCCAATGAAAAACTGTTTTTT. Its protein is CASSSSRGANEKLFF.

This clonotype was seen a single time. This sequence may be a read error, since a much larger clone differs from it by one base. Here the CDR3 reads CAGSTRDSGQETQYF. The CDR3 DNA is TGTGCCGGCAGTACGCGGGACTCCGGGCAAGAGACCCAGTACTTC. The chain has TRBV7-6 and TRBJ2-5, with D possibly TRBD2 on 6 matching bases. Germline CDR1 and CDR2: SGHVS and FNYEAQ. CDR3 length: 15 residues.

This clonotype was recorded once. A much larger clone differs by one base, so this may be a read error. The chain recombines TRBV7-6 with TRBJ2-7; D may be TRBD2 (6 bases). The CDR3 spans 12 residues. CDR1 and CDR2 from the germline V gene are SGHVS and FNYEAQ. Written as DNA, the CDR3 is TGTGCCTGCAGCTTTGGAGGGAACGAGCAGTACTTC. Its translation: CACSFGGNEQYF.

The rearrangement joins TRBV3-1 to TRBJ2-2; D might be TRBD1 (7 bases). Trimming shortened V by 2 bases and J by 0 bases, and 16 bases separated the two germline ends. Germline V CDR1 and CDR2: LGHDT, YNNKEL (reference sequence). The CDR3 has 18 amino acids. For the CDR3, the DNA is TGTGCCAGCAGCCAATCGTCGGCGGGACAGCCGAACACCGGGGAGCTGTTTTTT. Residues: CASSQSSAGQPNTGELFF.

This clonotype was counted ten times or more. The chain has TRBV28 and TRBJ2-3; 8 bases line up with TRBD1. This CDR3 region has 14 residues. CDR1 and CDR2 (germline): MDHEN, SYDVKM. Unmatched junction bases numbered 7, after V lost 5 bases and J lost 6 bases. As DNA, the CDR3 is TGTGCCAGCAGTGGAAGGACAGGGCTGGATACGCAGTATTTT. Its translation is CASSGRTGLDTQYF.

At least ten counts were recorded for this clonotype. The V and J genes are TRBV12-3 or TRBV12-4 and TRBJ2-7; the D gene is possibly TRBD1 (6 bases). The CDR3 contains 12 residues. Trimming removed 5 bases at V and 5 bases at J, with 10 bases between. CDR3 sequence: CASSVTGNEQYF. The CDR3 coding sequence is TGTGCCAGCAGTGTCACAGGGAACGAGCAGTACTTC.

This clonotype was counted a few times. The germline gene is not matched at one end of the junction; a read error may be the cause. The V call is TRBV29-1, the J call TRBJ1-2; D may be TRBD1 (5 bases). Germline CDR1 reads SQVTM; CDR2 reads ANQGSEA. The CDR3 runs to 12 residues. The CDR3 loop reads CSVTDNTYDYTF. The CDR3 region has the DNA TGCAGCGTTACGGACAACACCTATGACTACACCTTC.

This clonotype was seen a handful of times. V usage is TRBV7-3 and J usage is TRBJ2-6; perhaps TRBD2 as D (7 bases). Per the germline V gene, CDR1 is SGHTA and CDR2 is FQGTGA. Trimming took 5 bases from V and 1 from J, leaving 18 bases between them. CDR3 length equals 18 residues. This chain's CDR3 is CASSPSSRGASGANVLTF. CDR3 nucleotide sequence: TGTGCCAGCAGCCCCTCCTCTCGGGGGGCATCTGGGGCCAACGTCCTGACTTTC.

The chain combines TRBV6-2 or TRBV6-3 with TRBJ2-1, with D perhaps TRBD2 (5 bases). Deletions cut 0 bases from V and 5 bases from J, with 11 bases between. Germline loops: CDR1 MNHEY, CDR2 SVGEGT. The CDR3 loop spans 15 amino acids. CDR3 amino acids: CASSYSFGVNNEQFF. CDR3 nucleotides: TGTGCCAGCAGTTACTCGTTCGGGGTTAACAATGAGCAGTTCTTC.

This clonotype was detected a few times. The CDR3 sequence is CASSDFGRYEAFF. The DNA of the CDR3 is TGTGCCAGTAGTGACTTTGGTCGTTATGAAGCTTTCTTT. J is TRBJ1-1 and V is TRBV19, with no clear D. The CDR3 covers 13 residues. V shed 5 bases and J shed 7 bases, with 14 bases lying between them. Germline CDR1 is LNHDA and CDR2 is SQIVND (reference sequence).

Worth noting for this clonotype: Given a much more abundant clone one base away, this may be a read error. The chain couples TRBV10-3 to TRBJ1-1, with D maybe TRBD1 (6 bases). CDR1 and CDR2 from the germline V gene are ENHRY and SYGVKD. The CDR3 is 14 residues long. The CDR3 DNA is TGTACCATCAGTTCAGGGGATCCGAACACTGAAGCTTTCTTT. Protein product: CTISSGDPNTEAFF.

CDR3 residues: CSARMYGTATYEQYF. The CDR3 DNA reads TGCAGTGCTAGAATGTACGGGACAGCCACCTACGAGCAGTACTTC. V usage is TRBV20-1 and J usage is TRBJ2-7; TRBD1 aligns across 7 bases. After removal of 2 bases from V and 2 bases from J, the junction contained 9 bases not matched to a gene. Germline values: CDR1 DFQATT, CDR2 SNEGSKA (reference sequence). The CDR3 length is 15 residues.

The CDR3 bases are TGCAGCGCAACCGGACAGAACTCCTACGAGCAGTACTTC. Its translation: CSATGQNSYEQYF. The genes are TRBV29-1 and TRBJ2-7; the D gene is possibly TRBD1 (6 bases). There are 13 residues in the CDR3. Germline loops: CDR1 SQVTM, CDR2 ANQGSEA. V was pared by 7 bases and J by 0 bases, with 13 bases between.

This chain links TRBV20-1 with TRBJ2-7; 7 bases are a match to TRBD1. CDR1 and CDR2 from the germline V gene are DFQATT and SNEGSKA (reference sequence). V was pared by 6 bases and J by 3 bases, with 8 bases of the junction left unmatched. The CDR3 runs to 13 residues. The CDR3 is CSAFRDSFYEQYF. DNA of the CDR3: TGCAGTGCATTCCGGGACAGCTTCTACGAGCAGTACTTC.

This clonotype was counted at least ten times. The chain is built from TRBV6-2 or TRBV6-3 and TRBJ2-1, with 13 bases aligning to TRBD2. The germline V gene encodes CDR1 MNHEY and CDR2 SVGEGT. Trimming took 6 bases from V and 6 from J; bases not matched to a gene: 14. This CDR3 comprises 18 residues. The CDR3 DNA reads as TGTGCCAGCAGCCCTAGCGGGACTAGCGGGGTCCTAGGCAATGAGCAGTTCTTC. This sequence encodes CASSPSGTSGVLGNEQFF.

The chain combines TRBV28 with TRBJ1-5, with 8 bases that match TRBD1. CDR3 length: 14 amino acids. Germline V CDR1 and CDR2: MDHEN, SYDVKM. V lost 5 bases and J lost 4; bases outside the gene matches: 4. CDR3: CASSRGQGNQPQHF. The CDR3 nucleotides read TGTGCCAGCAGTCGAGGACAGGGTAATCAGCCCCAGCATTTT.

The table lists this clonotype with many counts. The chain has TRBV4-1 and TRBJ2-3, with D tentatively TRBD1 or TRBD2 (5 bases each). This CDR3 comprises 14 residues. V shed 0 bases and J shed 9 bases, with 13 bases lying between them. Germline CDR1 is MGHRA and CDR2 is YSYEKL. DNA for the CDR3: TGCGCCAGCAGCCAAGAGTCCAGGGACGGGACGCAGTATTTT. It is translated as CASSQESRDGTQYF.

This rearrangement joins TRBV6-2 or TRBV6-3 to TRBJ2-1; D may match TRBD1 or TRBD2 (6 bases each). With 0 bases removed from V and 5 bases from J, the gap between germline ends came to 14 bases. Germline lookup yields CDR1 MNHEY and CDR2 SVGEGT. This CDR3 comprises 16 residues. CDR3 in amino acids: CASSYSGLGGHNEQFF. The CDR3 nucleotides read TGTGCCAGCAGTTACTCGGGCCTTGGGGGGCACAATGAGCAGTTCTTC.